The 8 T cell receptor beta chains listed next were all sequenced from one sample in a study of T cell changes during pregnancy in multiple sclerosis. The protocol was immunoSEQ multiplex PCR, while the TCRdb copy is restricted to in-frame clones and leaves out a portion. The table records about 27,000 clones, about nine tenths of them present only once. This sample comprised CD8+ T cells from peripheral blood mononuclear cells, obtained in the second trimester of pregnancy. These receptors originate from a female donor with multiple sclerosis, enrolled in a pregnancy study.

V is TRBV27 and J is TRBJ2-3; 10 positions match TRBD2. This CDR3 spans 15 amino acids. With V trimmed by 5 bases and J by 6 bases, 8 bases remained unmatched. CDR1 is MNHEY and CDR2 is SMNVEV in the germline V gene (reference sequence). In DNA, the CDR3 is TGTGCCAGCAGTCCTAGCGGGGGATTTTTGGATACGCAGTATTTT. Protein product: CASSPSGGFLDTQYF.

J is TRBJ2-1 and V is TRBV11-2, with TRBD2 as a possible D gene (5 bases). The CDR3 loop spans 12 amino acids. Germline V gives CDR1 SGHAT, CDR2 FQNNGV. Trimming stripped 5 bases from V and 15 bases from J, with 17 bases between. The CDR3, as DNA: TGTGCCAGCAGCCTGAGCGGCGCGGAAAGGTTCTTC. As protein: CASSLSGAERFF.

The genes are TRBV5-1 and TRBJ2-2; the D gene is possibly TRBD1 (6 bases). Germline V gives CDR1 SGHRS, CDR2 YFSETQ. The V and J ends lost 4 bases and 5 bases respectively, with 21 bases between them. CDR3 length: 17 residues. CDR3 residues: CASSGDSGAARTGELFF. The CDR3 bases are TGCGCCAGCAGCGGAGATTCAGGGGCGGCGAGGACCGGGGAGCTGTTTTTT.

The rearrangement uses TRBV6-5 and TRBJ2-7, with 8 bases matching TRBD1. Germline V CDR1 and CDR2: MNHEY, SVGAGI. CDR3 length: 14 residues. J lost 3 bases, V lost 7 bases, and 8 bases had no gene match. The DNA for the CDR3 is TGTGCCAGCACCACCGGAACAGGGGGCTACGAGCAGTACTTC. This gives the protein CASTTGTGGYEQYF.

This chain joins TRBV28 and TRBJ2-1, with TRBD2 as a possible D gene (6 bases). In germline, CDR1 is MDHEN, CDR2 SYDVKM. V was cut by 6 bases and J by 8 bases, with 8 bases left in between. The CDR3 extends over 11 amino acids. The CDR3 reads CASSREDEQFF. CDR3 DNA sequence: TGTGCCAGCAGCAGGGAGGATGAGCAGTTCTTC.

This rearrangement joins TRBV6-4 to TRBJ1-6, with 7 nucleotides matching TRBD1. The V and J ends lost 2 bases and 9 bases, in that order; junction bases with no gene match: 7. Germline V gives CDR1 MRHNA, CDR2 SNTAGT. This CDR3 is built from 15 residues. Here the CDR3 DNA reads TGTGCCAGCAGTGACACGACAGGGCAGGGTTCACCCCTCCACTTT. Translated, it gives CASSDTTGQGSPLHF.

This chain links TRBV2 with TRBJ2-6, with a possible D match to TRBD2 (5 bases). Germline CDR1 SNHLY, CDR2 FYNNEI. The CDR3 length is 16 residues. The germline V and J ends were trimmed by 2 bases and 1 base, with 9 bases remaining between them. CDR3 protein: CASSESGGSGANVLTF. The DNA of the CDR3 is TGTGCCAGCAGTGAAAGTGGAGGTTCTGGGGCCAACGTCCTGACTTTC. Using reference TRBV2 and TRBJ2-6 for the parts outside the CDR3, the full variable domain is EPEVTQTPSHQVTQMGQEVILRCVPISNHLYFYWYRQILGQKVEFLVSFYNNEISEKSEIFDDQFSVERPDGSNFTLKIRSTKLEDSAMYFCASSESGGSGANVLTFGAGSRLTVL.

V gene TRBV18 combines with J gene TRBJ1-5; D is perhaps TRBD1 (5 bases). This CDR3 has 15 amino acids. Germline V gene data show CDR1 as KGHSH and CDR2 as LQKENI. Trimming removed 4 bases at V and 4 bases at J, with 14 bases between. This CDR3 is CASSRVRVGNQPQHF. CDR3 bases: TGTGCCAGCTCACGGGTCAGGGTTGGGAATCAGCCCCAGCATTTT.